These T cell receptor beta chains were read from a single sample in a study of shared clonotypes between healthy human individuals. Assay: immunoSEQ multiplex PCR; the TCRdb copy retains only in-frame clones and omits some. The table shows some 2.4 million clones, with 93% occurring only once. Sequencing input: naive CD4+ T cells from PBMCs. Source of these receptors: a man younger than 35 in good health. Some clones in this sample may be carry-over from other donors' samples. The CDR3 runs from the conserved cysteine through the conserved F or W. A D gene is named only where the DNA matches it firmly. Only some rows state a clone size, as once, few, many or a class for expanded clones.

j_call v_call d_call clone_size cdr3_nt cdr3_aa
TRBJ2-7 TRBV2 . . TGTGCCAGCAGTGAATCCCGGCAGGGTTCCCACGAGCAGTACTTC CASSESRQGSHEQYF
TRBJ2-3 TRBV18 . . TGTGCCAGCTCAACAATGGGGTTCACAGATACGCAGTATTTT CASSTMGFTDTQYF
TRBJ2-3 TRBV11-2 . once TGTGCCAGCAGTCGACTGGCCCGCCCAGATACGCAGTATTTT CASSRLARPDTQYF
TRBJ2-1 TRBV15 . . TGTGCCACCAGCAGCAGGGTGAATGAGCAGTTCTTC CATSSRVNEQFF
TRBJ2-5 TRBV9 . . TGTGCCAGCAGCTTAAGGGACTTTGATATGGAGACCCAGTACTTC CASSLRDFDMETQYF
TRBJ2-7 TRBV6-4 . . TGTGCCAGCAGTCCCATATCCTACGAGCAGTACTTC CASSPISYEQYF
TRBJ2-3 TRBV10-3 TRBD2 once TGTGCCGCCAGGACTAGCGGGGAGGGGGATACGCAGTATTTT CAARTSGEGDTQYF
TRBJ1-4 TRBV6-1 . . TGTGCCAGCAGTGAACCCAAGGACGGATCTAATGAAAAACTGTTTTTT CASSEPKDGSNEKLFF
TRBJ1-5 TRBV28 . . TGTGCCAGCAGTACACAATATCAGCCCCAGCATTTT CASSTQYQPQHF
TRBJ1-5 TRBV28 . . TGTGCCAGCAGTTTAGAGAGCCTACATCAGCCCCAGCATTTT CASSLESLHQPQHF
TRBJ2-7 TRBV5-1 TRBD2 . TGCGCCAGCAGCTTGACAAGGGGACTAGCGGCCGACGAGCAGTACTTC CASSLTRGLAADEQYF
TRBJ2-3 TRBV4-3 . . TGCGCCAGCAGCCAAGATTGGGCATCCGGGGGTCCAGATACGCAGTATTTT CASSQDWASGGPDTQYF
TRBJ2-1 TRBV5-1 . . TGCGCCAGCAGCCTAGCGACTTCACTCCGGGGCCACAATGAGCAGTTCTTC CASSLATSLRGHNEQFF
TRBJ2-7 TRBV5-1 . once TGCGCCAGCAGCTTGGCTGGGGAGCCGGGACACTGGTACTTC CASSLAGEPGHWYF
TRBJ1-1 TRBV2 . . TGTGCCAGCGGGTCTGAGGCTCCTCGGGTCACTGAAGCTTTCTTT CASGSEAPRVTEAFF
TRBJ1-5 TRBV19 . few TGTGCCAGTAGTATCGGTCAGCCCCAGCATTTT CASSIGQPQHF